Shown below are 11 T cell receptor beta chains from a single sample sequenced in a study of Graves' ophthalmopathy and Graves' hyperthyroidism. The authors amplified TCR beta CDR3 regions, and they did so from RNA transcripts for repertoire sequencing. Investigators did first-round RT-PCR with HTBI primers, then second-round multiplex PCR. From the multiplex PCR reads, TCRdb called clonotypes with MiXCR, one entry per CDR3 protein. Of hundreds of thousands of distinct CDR3 sequences listed, 35% to 50% are singletons. Input material: peripheral blood. All receptors derive from an adult man with Graves' ophthalmopathy.

The sample holds many counts of this clonotype. Sequence at one end of the junction differs from germline and may be a read error. The V gene is TRBV15, the J gene TRBJ2-7, with D hard to call. Germline CDR1 reads LNHNV; CDR2 reads YYDKDF (reference sequence). The CDR3 contains 12 residues. The chain's CDR3 is CATSPPSHEQYF. In nucleotides, the CDR3 is TGTGCCACCAGCCCCCCCTCCCACGAGCAGTACTTC. The variable domain in full, with the rest retrieved from reference TRBV15 and TRBJ2-7, is DAMVIQNPRYQVTQFGKPVTLSCSQTLNHNVMYWYQQKSSQAPKLLFHYYDKDFNNEADTPDNFQSRRPNTSFCFLDIRSPGLGDTAMYLCATSPPSHEQYFGPGTRLTVT.

This clonotype was detected ten times or more. The V and J genes are TRBV19 and TRBJ1-5, with 12 bases aligning to TRBD1. Germline assignment: CDR1 LNHDA and CDR2 SQIVND (reference sequence). The CDR3 has 14 amino acids. V gave up 5 bases and J gave up 7 bases; unmatched junction bases: 3. The CDR3 region has the DNA TGTGCCAGTAGTGGGACAGGGGGCCAGCAGCCCCAGCATTTT. It translates to CASSGTGGQQPQHF. Variable domain in full (rest from reference TRBV19 and TRBJ1-5): DGGITQSPKYLFRKEGQNVTLSCEQNLNHDAMYWYRQDPGQGLRLIYYSQIVNDFQKGDIAEGYSVSREKKESFPLTVTSAQKNPTAFYLCASSGTGGQQPQHFGDGTRLSIL.

This clonotype was found a few times. The CDR3 protein is CASSPRPTAGYTF. CDR3 nucleotide sequence: TGTGCCAGCAGCCCAAGACCGACTGCGGGCTACACCTTC. The chain couples TRBV6-1 to TRBJ1-2; D gene ambiguous. This CDR3 spans 13 amino acids. Trimming shortened V by 6 bases and J by 8 bases, and 16 bases separated the two germline ends. Per germline, CDR1 MNHNS and CDR2 SASEGT.

The chain combines TRBV25-1 with TRBJ1-1, with 8 bases fitting TRBD1. This CDR3 is 13 amino acids long. The junction had 7 bases not matched to a gene; V was cut back by 8 bases and J by 5 bases. Germline-derived CDR1 and CDR2 are MGHDK and SYGVNS. The CDR3 DNA reads as TGTGCCAGCGTCCAGGGGGCCGGGACTGAAGCTTTCTTT. It yields the protein CASVQGAGTEAFF.

The chain recombines TRBV24-1 with TRBJ1-4, with 10 bases that match TRBD1. After removal of 1 base from V and 4 bases from J, the junction contained 2 bases not matched to a gene. This CDR3 spans 16 amino acids. Germline V gene data show CDR1 as KGHDR and CDR2 as SFDVKD. The CDR3, as DNA: TGTGCCACCAGTGATTTTGGGACAGGGGTTAATGAAAAACTGTTTTTT. This translates into CATSDFGTGVNEKLFF.

This clonotype was observed a handful of times. The chain employs TRBV14 and TRBJ1-3; the match to TRBD1 covers 8 bases. Unmatched junction bases numbered 3, after V lost 2 bases and J lost 0 bases. This CDR3 has 16 residues. Germline V gives CDR1 SGHDN, CDR2 FVKESK. In DNA, the CDR3 is TGTGCCAGCAGCCAACTACAGGGGGGCTCTGGAAACACCATATATTTT. Its translation is CASSQLQGGSGNTIYF.

CDR3 coding DNA: TGCAGCTTATCGGCAGGGAATCAGCCCCAGCATTTT. Translation gives CSLSAGNQPQHF. The chain employs TRBV29-1 and TRBJ1-5; TRBD1 might be the D (5 bases). Deletions cut 8 bases from V and 4 bases from J, with 12 bases between. CDR1 is SQVTM and CDR2 is ANQGSEA in the germline V gene. The CDR3 runs to 12 residues.

There are many counts of this clonotype. An end of the junction differs from the germline gene, which may be a read error. This rearrangement joins TRBV10-3 to TRBJ1-1; perhaps TRBD1 as D (5 bases). Germline V gene lookup returns CDR1 ENHRY and CDR2 SYGVKD. The CDR3 runs to 14 residues. The CDR3 DNA is TGTGCCAGCAGTGAAGTGGGGGTGAACACTGAAGCTTTCTTT. It yields the protein CASSEVGVNTEAFF.

For this clonotype: A much more abundant neighbour one base away suggests this may be a read error. The chain combines TRBV9 with TRBJ2-5, with 10 positions matching TRBD2. The CDR3 loop spans 15 amino acids. Germline V gives CDR1 SGDLS, CDR2 YYNGEE. Here the CDR3 reads CASSQRGGSRETPYF. CDR3 bases: TGTGCCAGCAGCCAGCGGGGGGGCTCCCGAGAGACCCCGTACTTC.

Concerning this clonotype itself: A much larger clone lies a single base off, so this may be a read error. The chain carries TRBV19 and TRBJ2-2; TRBD1 matches 8 bases. Per germline, CDR1 LNHDA and CDR2 SQIVND (reference sequence). There are 14 residues in the CDR3. V lost 7 bases, J lost 6 bases, and 7 bases stayed unmatched. Here the CDR3 reads CASNQGRGPGELFF. The CDR3 coding sequence is TGTGCCAGTAACCAAGGCAGGGGGCCCGGGGAGCTGTTTTTT.

This clonotype was counted between two and nine times. This chain uses TRBV6-2 or TRBV6-3 with TRBJ1-5; D ambiguous. The CDR3 has 12 residues. The germline V gene encodes CDR1 MNHEY and CDR2 SVGEGT. The V gene lost 6 bases and the J gene lost 7 bases, with 10 bases spanning the gap. The DNA for the CDR3 is TGTGCCAGCAGGACGGCGGGACAGCCCCAGCATTTT. This codes for CASRTAGQPQHF.